One and the same sample provided the 22 T cell receptor beta chains below, sequenced in a study of blood T cell repertoires in COVID-19. The repertoire was sequenced with immunoSEQ multiplex PCR; TCRdb's copy has only in-frame clones and lacks some. The data show approximately 360,000 clones, nearly 90% seen once. Sequences were obtained from peripheral blood. These receptors originate from a man younger than 35 with active or convalescent COVID-19.

This clone showed up just once. Additional DNA sequences in this sample encode the identical CDR3. This chain connects TRBV29-1 to TRBJ1-1; TRBD1 matches at 8 bases. Losses at the gene ends were 4 bases for V and 5 bases for J; bases not matched to a gene: 3. Germline V gene sequence: CDR1 SQVTM, CDR2 ANQGSEA. The CDR3 extends over 12 amino acids. The CDR3 DNA sequence: TGCAGCGTTGCAGGGGGCCGGACTGAAGCTTTCTTT. The encoded protein is CSVAGGRTEAFF.

This clone was observed once. V gene TRBV15 combines with J gene TRBJ2-1; perhaps TRBD1 as D (5 bases). CDR1 is LNHNV and CDR2 is YYDKDF in the germline V gene (reference sequence). The CDR3 covers 14 residues. V gave up 4 bases and J gave up 6 bases, with 13 bases separating them. The CDR3 here is CATSMGRQSNEQFF. CDR3 nucleotide sequence: TGTGCCACCAGCATGGGAAGACAGAGCAATGAGCAGTTCTTC. Drawing the rest from reference TRBV15 and TRBJ2-1, the complete variable domain is DAMVIQNPRYQVTQFGKPVTLSCSQTLNHNVMYWYQQKSSQAPKLLFHYYDKDFNNEADTPDNFQSRRPNTSFCFLDIRSPGLGDTAMYLCATSMGRQSNEQFFGPGTRLTVL.

The J gene is TRBJ2-7, the V gene TRBV4-3; tentatively, D is TRBD2 (5 bases). The ends were cut back, 5 bases at V and 4 bases at J, with 15 bases in the middle. Germline CDR1 and CDR2: LGHNA and YSLEER. The CDR3 consists of 14 residues. The CDR3 coding sequence is TGCGCCAGCAGCTCCTTCGTCGGGGTTTACGAGCAGTACTTC. Translating it yields CASSSFVGVYEQYF.

V usage is TRBV29-1 and J usage is TRBJ1-1; D may be TRBD1 (6 bases). Trimming stripped 4 bases from V and 0 bases from J, with 15 bases between. The germline V gene encodes CDR1 SQVTM and CDR2 ANQGSEA. The CDR3 is made up of 15 amino acids. CDR3 sequence: CSVATRDNMNTEAFF. The DNA of the CDR3 is TGCAGCGTTGCCACCCGGGACAACATGAACACTGAAGCTTTCTTT. The full variable domain, its missing parts supplied by reference TRBV29-1 and TRBJ1-1, is SAVISQKPSRDICQRGTSLTIQCQVDSQVTMMFWYRQQPGQSLTLIATANQGSEATYESGFVIDKFPISRPNLTFSTLTVSNMSPEDSSIYLCSVATRDNMNTEAFFGQGTRLTVV.

The V gene is TRBV19, the J gene TRBJ1-6, with 8 positions matching TRBD1. The ends lost 3 bases at V and 9 bases at J; junction bases unmatched: 4. Germline V gene lookup returns CDR1 LNHDA and CDR2 SQIVND (reference sequence). The CDR3 contains 14 residues. The CDR3 here is CASSIGQGGSPLHF. The CDR3 bases are TGTGCCAGTAGTATCGGACAGGGCGGTTCACCCCTCCACTTT.

The rearrangement uses TRBV6-5 and TRBJ2-5; 10 nucleotides align to TRBD1. This CDR3 has 15 residues. The V gene's germline CDR1 is MNHEY and CDR2 SVGAGI. V was clipped by 8 bases and J by 2 bases; unmatched bases: 8. CDR3 in DNA: TGTGCCAGCGGTCGGGACAGGGGATTACAAGAGACCCAGTACTTC. It is translated as CASGRDRGLQETQYF.

The chain couples TRBV4-1 to TRBJ2-3, with D possibly TRBD2 on 5 matching bases. Looked up from germline, CDR1 is MGHRA and CDR2 is YSYEKL. CDR3 length equals 14 residues. V was shortened by 1 base and J by 3 bases, with 8 bases between the two germline ends. The CDR3 coding sequence is TGCGCCAGCAGCCAAGCCCCGGGGACAGATACGCAGTATTTT. Its translation: CASSQAPGTDTQYF.

This chain links TRBV6-2 or TRBV6-3 with TRBJ2-1, with a possible D match to TRBD1 (6 bases). Trimming removed 5 bases from V and 7 bases from J, with 12 bases in between. CDR1 MNHEY and CDR2 SVGEGT come from the germline V gene. This CDR3 has 13 residues. The CDR3 protein is CASSGQGKNEQFF. As DNA, the CDR3 is TGTGCCAGCAGTGGGCAGGGGAAGAATGAGCAGTTCTTC.

The chain links TRBV16 to TRBJ2-7, with D possibly matching TRBD1 (5 bases). V shed 0 bases and J shed 5 bases, with 11 bases lying between them. This CDR3 is 14 amino acids long. The germline gives CDR1 KGHSY, CDR2 FQNENV. CDR3 sequence: CASSQSGVGHEQYF. The CDR3 nucleotides are TGTGCCAGCAGCCAATCAGGGGTAGGCCACGAGCAGTACTTC. The full variable domain, completed using reference TRBV16 and TRBJ2-7, is GEEVAQTPKHLVRGEGQKAKLYCAPIKGHSYVFWYQQVLKNEFKFLISFQNENVFDETGMPKERFSAKCLPNSPCSLEIQATKLEDSAVYFCASSQSGVGHEQYFGPGTRLTVT.

The chain is built from TRBV7-3 and TRBJ2-2; perhaps TRBD1 as D (6 bases). This CDR3 has 14 amino acids. Trimming took off 4 bases at V and 5 bases at J, with 11 bases between the two ends. CDR1 is SGHTA, CDR2 FQGTGA, per germline. The CDR3 reads CASSSPGVTGELFF. DNA of the CDR3: TGTGCCAGCAGCTCACCAGGGGTTACCGGGGAGCTGTTTTTT.

This clone was detected only once. The chain uses TRBV29-1 and TRBJ2-1; 7 positions agree with TRBD1. The trim removed 4 bases at V and 6 bases at J, leaving 15 bases unmatched. In germline, CDR1 is SQVTM, CDR2 ANQGSEA. CDR3 length: 16 amino acids. For the CDR3, the DNA is TGCAGCGTTGCTCGTTTAATCACAGGGGAATCCAATGAGCAGTTCTTC. This encodes CSVARLITGESNEQFF.

There are a few counts of this clone. The gene calls are TRBV5-4 and TRBJ2-7, with TRBD2 as a possible D gene (5 bases). CDR1 and CDR2 from the germline V gene are SGHNT and YYREEE (reference sequence). The CDR3 has 12 residues. V gave up 1 base and J gave up 3 bases, with 5 bases separating them. The CDR3 loop reads CASSLSGYEQYF. The CDR3 nucleotides read TGTGCCAGCAGCTTGAGCGGCTACGAGCAGTACTTC.

The chain uses TRBV7-3 and TRBJ1-1; TRBD1 aligns across 10 bases. The CDR3 sequence is 15 residues long. Trimming took 4 bases from V and 4 from J; bases not matched to a gene: 6. Per germline, CDR1 SGHTA and CDR2 FQGTGA. CDR3 coding DNA: TGTGCCAGCAGCTCCAAGAGGGACAGGGGCACTGAAGCTTTCTTT. This translates into CASSSKRDRGTEAFF. The complete variable domain, with remaining parts taken from reference TRBV7-3 and TRBJ1-1, reads GAGVSQTPSNKVTEKGKYVELRCDPISGHTALYWYRQSLGQGPEFLIYFQGTGAADDSGLPNDRFFAVRPEGSVSTLKIQRTERGDSAVYLCASSSKRDRGTEAFFGQGTRLTVV.

The genes are TRBV7-3 and TRBJ2-1; D is ambiguous. This CDR3 comprises 13 residues. The ends were cut back, 2 bases at V and 6 bases at J, with 8 bases in the middle. Germline V CDR1 and CDR2: SGHTA, FQGTGA. The CDR3 coding sequence is TGTGCCAGCAGCTTAGTTCCGGGCAATGAGCAGTTCTTC. Protein: CASSLVPGNEQFF.

The J gene is TRBJ1-2, the V gene TRBV19; 8 positions agree with TRBD1. V lost 2 bases, J lost 6 bases, and 5 bases stayed unmatched. Germline assignment: CDR1 LNHDA and CDR2 SQIVND (reference sequence). This CDR3 has 14 amino acids. CDR3 sequence (DNA): TGTGCCAGTAGTATACCGACAGGGGTCGATGGCTACACCTTC. The encoded protein is CASSIPTGVDGYTF. Full variable domain (rest looked up from reference TRBV19 and TRBJ1-2): DGGITQSPKYLFRKEGQNVTLSCEQNLNHDAMYWYRQDPGQGLRLIYYSQIVNDFQKGDIAEGYSVSREKKESFPLTVTSAQKNPTAFYLCASSIPTGVDGYTFGSGTRLTVV.

Only a few counts were recorded for this clone. The rearrangement uses TRBV11-2 and TRBJ1-1, with D unresolved. This CDR3 contains 10 residues. Trimming cost V 5 bases and J 11 bases, with 9 bases left between them. Germline V gives CDR1 SGHAT, CDR2 FQNNGV. CDR3: CASSQRLAFF. DNA of the CDR3: TGTGCCAGCAGCCAGCGTTTGGCTTTCTTT. The full variable domain, with the rest looked up from reference TRBV11-2 and TRBJ1-1, is EAGVAQSPRYKIIEKRQSVAFWCNPISGHATLYWYQQILGQGPKLLIQFQNNGVVDDSQLPKDRFSAERLKGVDSTLKIQPAKLEDSAVYLCASSQRLAFFGQGTRLTVV.

The V call is TRBV6-5, the J call TRBJ1-6; D gene ambiguous. The ends were cut back, 2 bases at V and 6 bases at J, with 11 bases in the middle. CDR3 length: 15 residues. CDR1 is MNHEY and CDR2 is SVGAGI in the germline V gene. In nucleotides, the CDR3 is TGTGCCAGCAGTTACGCCAACTCGATTAATTCACCCCTCCACTTT. Translated: CASSYANSINSPLHF.

In regard to this clone: The junction differs from germline at one of its ends, possibly a read error. This sequence joins TRBV2 and TRBJ2-6; tentative D call: TRBD1 (6 bases). In germline, CDR1 is SNHLY, CDR2 FYNNEI. CDR3 length: 16 amino acids. The CDR3 region is CARSDLTGSGANVLTF. For the CDR3, the DNA is TGTGCCAGATCGGATTTAACAGGGTCTGGGGCCAACGTGCTGACTTTC.

V usage is TRBV28 and J usage is TRBJ1-4; TRBD1 agrees at 8 bases. Trimming removed 4 bases from V and 4 bases from J; junction bases left unmatched: 2. Germline V gene sequence: CDR1 MDHEN, CDR2 SYDVKM. The CDR3 totals 14 residues. CDR3 protein: CASSWTGLNEKLFF. Here the CDR3 DNA reads TGTGCCAGCAGTTGGACAGGGCTTAATGAAAAACTGTTTTTT.

The genes are TRBV6-2 or TRBV6-3 and TRBJ2-7; 8 bases map to TRBD2. Trimming cost V 0 bases and J 3 bases; bases outside gene matches: 13. There are 18 residues in the CDR3. Germline V CDR1 and CDR2: MNHEY, SVGEGT. CDR3: CASSYSNTGRAPGYEQYF. CDR3 DNA: TGTGCCAGCAGTTACTCGAACACCGGGAGGGCCCCGGGCTACGAGCAGTACTTC.

The chain uses TRBV6-5 and TRBJ1-3; tentatively, D is TRBD1 (5 bases). Looked up from germline, CDR1 is MNHEY and CDR2 is SVGAGI. The V gene lost 5 bases and the J gene lost 4 bases, with 9 bases spanning the gap. This CDR3 region has 13 residues. The CDR3 sequence: CASSRGGGNTIYF. The CDR3 bases are TGTGCCAGCAGTAGGGGAGGCGGAAACACCATATATTTT.

The chain employs TRBV18 and TRBJ2-3; D not certain. The length of the CDR3 is 16 residues. Trimming left V 3 bases short and J 0 bases short, with 13 bases between. The V gene's germline CDR1 is KGHSH and CDR2 LQKENI. In DNA, the CDR3 is TGTGCCAGCTCACCGTCGGGTCCGACTAGCACAGATACGCAGTATTTT. As protein: CASSPSGPTSTDTQYF.